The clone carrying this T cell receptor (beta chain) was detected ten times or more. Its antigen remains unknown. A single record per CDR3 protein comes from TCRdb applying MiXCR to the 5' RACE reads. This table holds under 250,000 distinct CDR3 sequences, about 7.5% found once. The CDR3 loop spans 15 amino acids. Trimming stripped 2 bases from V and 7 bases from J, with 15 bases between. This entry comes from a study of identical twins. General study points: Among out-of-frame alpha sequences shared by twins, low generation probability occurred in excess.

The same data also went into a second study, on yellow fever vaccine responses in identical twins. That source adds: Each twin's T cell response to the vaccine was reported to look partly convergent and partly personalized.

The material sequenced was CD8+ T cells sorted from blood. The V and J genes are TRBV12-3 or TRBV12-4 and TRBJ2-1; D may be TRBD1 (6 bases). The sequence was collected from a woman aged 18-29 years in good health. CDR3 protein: CASSLIGGKRNEQFF. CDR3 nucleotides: TGTGCCAGCAGTTTAATAGGGGGTAAACGAAATGAGCAGTTCTTC.